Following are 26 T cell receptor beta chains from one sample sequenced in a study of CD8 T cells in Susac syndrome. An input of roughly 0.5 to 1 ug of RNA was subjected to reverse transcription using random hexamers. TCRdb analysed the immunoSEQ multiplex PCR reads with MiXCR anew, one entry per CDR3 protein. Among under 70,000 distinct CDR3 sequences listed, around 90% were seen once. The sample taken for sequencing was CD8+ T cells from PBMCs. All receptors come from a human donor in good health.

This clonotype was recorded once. Written as DNA, the CDR3 is TGTGCCAGCAGCGTCCCCGCGGGCTCCAACACCGGGGAGCTGTTTTTT. Translation gives CASSVPAGSNTGELFF. The V call is TRBV9, the J call TRBJ2-2, with D possibly TRBD2 on 5 matching bases. The CDR3 sequence is 16 residues long. V was clipped by 2 bases and J by 2 bases, with 13 bases between them. Germline CDR1 is SGDLS and CDR2 is YYNGEE.

Written as DNA, the CDR3 is TGTGCCAGCAGCCCACGGGAACACTACAATGAGCAGTTCTTC. Encoded protein: CASSPREHYNEQFF. This sequence joins TRBV12-3 or TRBV12-4 and TRBJ2-1, with D tentatively TRBD2 (5 bases). The V end lost 6 bases, the J end lost 3 bases, and 12 bases lay between the germline ends. There are 14 residues in the CDR3.

The CDR3 bases are TGTGCCAGCAGCTTGTATCTTGCCGCCCTGAGCTCTGGGGCCAACGTCCTGACTTTC. This codes for CASSLYLAALSSGANVLTF. V and J are TRBV5-6 and TRBJ2-6, with unresolved D. This CDR3 region has 19 residues. V lost 1 base and J 0 bases, leaving 17 bases between the germline ends. The germline V gene has CDR1 SGHDT and CDR2 YYEEEE.

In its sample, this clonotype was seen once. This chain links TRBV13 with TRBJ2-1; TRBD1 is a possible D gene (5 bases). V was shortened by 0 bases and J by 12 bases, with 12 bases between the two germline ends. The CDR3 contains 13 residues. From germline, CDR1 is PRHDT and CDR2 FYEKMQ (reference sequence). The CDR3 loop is CASSLGRSTGQFF. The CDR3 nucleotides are TGTGCCAGCAGCTTAGGTCGGAGTACAGGGCAGTTCTTC.

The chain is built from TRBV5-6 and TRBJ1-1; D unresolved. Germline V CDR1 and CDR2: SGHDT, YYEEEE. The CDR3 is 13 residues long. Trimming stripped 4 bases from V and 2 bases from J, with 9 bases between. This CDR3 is CASSPVENTEAFF. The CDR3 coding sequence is TGTGCCAGCAGCCCGGTCGAAAACACTGAAGCTTTCTTT.

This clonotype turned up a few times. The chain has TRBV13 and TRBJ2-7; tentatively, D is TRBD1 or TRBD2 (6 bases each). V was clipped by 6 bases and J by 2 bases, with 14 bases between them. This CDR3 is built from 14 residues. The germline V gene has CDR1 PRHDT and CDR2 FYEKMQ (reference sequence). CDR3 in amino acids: CASSSGQNAYEQYF. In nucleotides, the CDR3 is TGTGCCAGCAGTAGCGGACAGAACGCCTACGAGCAGTACTTC. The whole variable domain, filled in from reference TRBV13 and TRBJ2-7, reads AAGVIQSPRHLIKEKRETATLKCYPIPRHDTVYWYQQGPGQDPQFLISFYEKMQSDKGSIPDRFSAQQFSDYHSELNMSSLELGDSALYFCASSSGQNAYEQYFGPGTRLTVT.

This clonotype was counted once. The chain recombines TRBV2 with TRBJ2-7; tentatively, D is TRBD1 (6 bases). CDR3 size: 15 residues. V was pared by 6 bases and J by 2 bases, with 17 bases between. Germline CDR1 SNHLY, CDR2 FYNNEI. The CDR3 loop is CASSDTGLTTYEQYF. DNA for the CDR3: TGTGCCAGCAGCGACACAGGGCTAACTACCTACGAGCAGTACTTC.

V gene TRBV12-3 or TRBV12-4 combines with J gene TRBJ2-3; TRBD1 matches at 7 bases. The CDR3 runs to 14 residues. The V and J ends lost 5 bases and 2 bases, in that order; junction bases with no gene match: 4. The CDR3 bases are TGTGCCAGCAGTGAGGGACAGCTCACAGATACGCAGTATTTT. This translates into CASSEGQLTDTQYF.

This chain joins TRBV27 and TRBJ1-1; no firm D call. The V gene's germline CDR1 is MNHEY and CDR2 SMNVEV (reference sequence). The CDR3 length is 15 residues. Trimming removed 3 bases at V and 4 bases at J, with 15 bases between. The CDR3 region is CASSLSPQSGTEAFF. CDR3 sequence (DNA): TGTGCCAGCAGTTTGTCCCCTCAAAGCGGCACTGAAGCTTTCTTT.

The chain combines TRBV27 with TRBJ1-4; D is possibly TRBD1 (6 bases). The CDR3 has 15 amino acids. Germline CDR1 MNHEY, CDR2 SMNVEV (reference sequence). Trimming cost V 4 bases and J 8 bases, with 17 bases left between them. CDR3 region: CASSSYSRGPEKLFF. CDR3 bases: TGTGCCAGCAGTTCCTACTCCCGGGGGCCCGAAAAACTGTTTTTT.

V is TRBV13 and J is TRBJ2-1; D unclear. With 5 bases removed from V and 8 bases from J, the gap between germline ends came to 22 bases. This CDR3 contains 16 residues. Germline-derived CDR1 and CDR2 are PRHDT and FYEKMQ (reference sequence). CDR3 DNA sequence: TGTGCCAGCAGCCTTACGGCAGAGCCCCTTCGGGATGAGCAGTTCTTC. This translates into CASSLTAEPLRDEQFF.

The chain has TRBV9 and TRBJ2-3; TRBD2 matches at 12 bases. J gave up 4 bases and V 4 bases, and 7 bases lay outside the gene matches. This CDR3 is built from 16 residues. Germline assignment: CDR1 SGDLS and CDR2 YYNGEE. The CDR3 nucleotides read TGTGCCAGCAGCACTTCTAGCGGGGGGGCTTCAGATACGCAGTATTTT. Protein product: CASSTSSGGASDTQYF.

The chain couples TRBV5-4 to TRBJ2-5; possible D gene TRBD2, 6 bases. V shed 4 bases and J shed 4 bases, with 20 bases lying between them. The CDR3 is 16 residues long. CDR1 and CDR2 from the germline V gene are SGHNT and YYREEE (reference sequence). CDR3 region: CASSEQPGLFLETQYF. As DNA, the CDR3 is TGTGCCAGCAGCGAACAGCCGGGACTCTTTTTAGAGACCCAGTACTTC. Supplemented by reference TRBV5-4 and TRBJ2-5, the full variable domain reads ETGVTQSPTHLIKTRGQQVTLRCSSQSGHNTVSWYQQALGQGPQFIFQYYREEENGRGNFPPRFSGLQFPNYSSELNVNALELDDSALYLCASSEQPGLFLETQYFGPGTRLLVL.

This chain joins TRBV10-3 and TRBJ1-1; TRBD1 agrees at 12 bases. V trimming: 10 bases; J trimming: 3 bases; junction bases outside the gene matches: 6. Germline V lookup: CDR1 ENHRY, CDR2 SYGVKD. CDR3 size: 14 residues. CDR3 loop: CATGTGGEDTEAFF. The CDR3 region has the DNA TGTGCCACCGGGACAGGGGGCGAGGACACTGAAGCTTTCTTT.

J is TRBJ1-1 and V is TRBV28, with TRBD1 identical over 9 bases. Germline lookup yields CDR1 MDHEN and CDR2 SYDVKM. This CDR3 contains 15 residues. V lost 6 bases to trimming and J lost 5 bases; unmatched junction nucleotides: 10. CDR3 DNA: TGTGCCAGCAGACTACAGGGGGCGCGAGGAACTGAAGCTTTCTTT. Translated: CASRLQGARGTEAFF.

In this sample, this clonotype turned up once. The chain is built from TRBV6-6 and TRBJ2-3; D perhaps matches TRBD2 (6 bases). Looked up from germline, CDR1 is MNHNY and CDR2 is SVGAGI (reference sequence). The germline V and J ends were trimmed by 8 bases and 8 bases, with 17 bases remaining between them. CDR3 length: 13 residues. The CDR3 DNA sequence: TGTGCCAGCGGTATCGGGGGTGGGGGTACGCAGTATTTT. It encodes CASGIGGGGTQYF.

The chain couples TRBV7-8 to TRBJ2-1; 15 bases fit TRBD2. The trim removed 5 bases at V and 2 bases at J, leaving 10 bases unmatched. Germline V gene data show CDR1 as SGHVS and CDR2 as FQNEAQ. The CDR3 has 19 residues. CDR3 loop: CASSAGLAGGVWTYNEQFF. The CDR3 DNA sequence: TGTGCCAGCAGCGCGGGACTAGCGGGGGGTGTCTGGACCTACAATGAGCAGTTCTTC.

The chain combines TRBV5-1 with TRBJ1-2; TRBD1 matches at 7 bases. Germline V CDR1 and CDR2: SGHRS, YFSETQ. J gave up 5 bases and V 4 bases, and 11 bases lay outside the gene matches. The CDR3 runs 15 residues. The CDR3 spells CASSLWDSPGYGYTF. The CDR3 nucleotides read TGCGCCAGCAGCCTCTGGGACAGCCCGGGGTATGGCTACACCTTC.

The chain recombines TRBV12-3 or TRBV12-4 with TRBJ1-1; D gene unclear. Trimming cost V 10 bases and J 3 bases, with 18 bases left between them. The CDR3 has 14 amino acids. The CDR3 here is CATRDLGKDTEAFF. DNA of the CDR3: TGTGCCACCAGAGACTTGGGTAAGGACACTGAAGCTTTCTTT.

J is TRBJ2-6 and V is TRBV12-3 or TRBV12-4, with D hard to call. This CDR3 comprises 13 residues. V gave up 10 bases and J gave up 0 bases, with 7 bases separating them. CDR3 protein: CAMTDSGANVLTF. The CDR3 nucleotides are TGTGCCATGACGGACTCTGGGGCCAACGTCCTGACTTTC.

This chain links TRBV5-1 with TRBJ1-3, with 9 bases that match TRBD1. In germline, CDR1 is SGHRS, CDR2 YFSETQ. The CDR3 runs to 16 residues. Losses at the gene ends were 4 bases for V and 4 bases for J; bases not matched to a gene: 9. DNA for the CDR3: TGCGCCAGCAGCCCGGGACAGGGATCGAGCGGAAACACCATATATTTT. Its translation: CASSPGQGSSGNTIYF.

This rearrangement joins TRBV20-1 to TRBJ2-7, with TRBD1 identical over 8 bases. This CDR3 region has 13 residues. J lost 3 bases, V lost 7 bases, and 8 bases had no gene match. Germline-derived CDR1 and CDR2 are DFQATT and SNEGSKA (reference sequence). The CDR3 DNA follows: TGCAGTGTCGGACAGGGCTCGGTCTACGAGCAGTACTTC. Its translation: CSVGQGSVYEQYF.

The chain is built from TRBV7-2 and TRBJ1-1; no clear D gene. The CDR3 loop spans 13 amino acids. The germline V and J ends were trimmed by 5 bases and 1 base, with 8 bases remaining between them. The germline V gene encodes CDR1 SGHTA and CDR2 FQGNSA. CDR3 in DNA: TGTGCCAGCAGCCTATTAGGGAACACTGAAGCTTTCTTT. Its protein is CASSLLGNTEAFF.

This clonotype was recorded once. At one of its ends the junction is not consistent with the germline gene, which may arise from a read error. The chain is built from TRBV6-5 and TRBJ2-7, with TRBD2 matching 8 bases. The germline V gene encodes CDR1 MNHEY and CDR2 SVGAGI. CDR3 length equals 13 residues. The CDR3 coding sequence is TGTGCCAGCGCCCCGGGACTAGATTACGGGCAGTACTTC. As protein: CASAPGLDYGQYF.

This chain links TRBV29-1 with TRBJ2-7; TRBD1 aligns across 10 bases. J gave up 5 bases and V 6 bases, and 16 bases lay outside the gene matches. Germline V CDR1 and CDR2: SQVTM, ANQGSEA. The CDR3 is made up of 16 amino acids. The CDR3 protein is CSVRTGGYLSAHEQYF. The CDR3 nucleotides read TGCAGCGTACGGACAGGGGGGTATCTCTCGGCCCACGAGCAGTACTTC.

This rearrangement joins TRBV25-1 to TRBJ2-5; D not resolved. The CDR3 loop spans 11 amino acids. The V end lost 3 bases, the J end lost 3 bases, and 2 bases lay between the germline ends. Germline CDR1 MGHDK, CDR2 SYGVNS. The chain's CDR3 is CASSDKETQYF. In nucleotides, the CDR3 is TGTGCCAGCAGTGATAAAGAGACCCAGTACTTC.